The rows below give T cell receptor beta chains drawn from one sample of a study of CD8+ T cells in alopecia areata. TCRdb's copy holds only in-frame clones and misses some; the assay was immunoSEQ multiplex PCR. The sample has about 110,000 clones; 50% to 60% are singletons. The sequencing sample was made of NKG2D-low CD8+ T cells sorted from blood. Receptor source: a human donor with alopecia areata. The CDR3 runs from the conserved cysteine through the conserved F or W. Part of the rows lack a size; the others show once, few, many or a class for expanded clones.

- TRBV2 CANLDRGLGGANVLTF
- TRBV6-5 CASSTREYNEQFF
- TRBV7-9 CASSFVQGRNTGELFF
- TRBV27 CASSLAGGPQETQYF
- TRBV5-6 CASSFQVGEGETQYF
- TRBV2 CASSPGWEDEQYF
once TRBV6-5 CASSYFRDTDTQYF
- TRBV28 CASSLGQTINIQYF
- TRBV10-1 CASSESMGVRRYNEQFF
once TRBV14 CASSQVGSSYNGQFF
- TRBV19 CASSEGLEAFF
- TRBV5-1 CASSLGRTYEQYF
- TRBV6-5 CASSYGDVTEAFF
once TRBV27 CASSRTSGDYYEQYF
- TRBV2 CASSGASGIGASKNIQYF